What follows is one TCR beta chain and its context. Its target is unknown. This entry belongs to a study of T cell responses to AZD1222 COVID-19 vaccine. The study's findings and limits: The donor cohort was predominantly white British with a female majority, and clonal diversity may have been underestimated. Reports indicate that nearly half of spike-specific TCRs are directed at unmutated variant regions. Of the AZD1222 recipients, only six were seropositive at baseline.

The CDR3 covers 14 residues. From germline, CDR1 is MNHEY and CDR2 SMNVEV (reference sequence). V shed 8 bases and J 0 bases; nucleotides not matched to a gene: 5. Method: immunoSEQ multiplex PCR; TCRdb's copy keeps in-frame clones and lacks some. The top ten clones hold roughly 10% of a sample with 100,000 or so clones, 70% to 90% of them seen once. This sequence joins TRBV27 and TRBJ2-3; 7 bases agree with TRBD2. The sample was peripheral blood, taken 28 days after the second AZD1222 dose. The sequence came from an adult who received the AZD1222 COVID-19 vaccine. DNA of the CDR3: TGTGCCAGCCCGCGGGAGCCAAGCACAGATACGCAGTATTTT. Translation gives CASPREPSTDTQYF.